The clone carrying this T cell receptor beta chain was seen many times. What it recognizes is unknown. It was genomic DNA that served as the template for profiling TCR beta VDJ and CDR3. MiXCR, applied by TCRdb to the reads, yields one record per CDR3 protein. The sample lists 150,000 to 200,000 distinct CDR3 sequences; roughly 45% were seen once. The data derive from a study of CD8+CD57+ T cells in acquired aplastic anemia. Study overall: Sorting CD4+ and CD8+ cells gave DNA averaging about 3.1 ug. CD4+ reads averaged around 10 million in healthy donors.

Study results and limitations: Patients and controls shared twenty-nine CD8+ CDR3 sequences. Patient and control CD8+ Simpson's diversity was not significantly different.

Trimming pared 6 bases from V and 5 bases from J, leaving 19 bases between. The CDR3 is made up of 15 amino acids. The germline CDR1 and CDR2 sequences are LNHDA and SQIVND (reference sequence). The TCR comes from a human donor in good health. Sequencing used sorted CD4+, CD8+, or CD8+CD57+ T cells (not recorded which) from PBMCs. The V call is TRBV19, the J call TRBJ1-1; perhaps TRBD1 as D (6 bases). CDR3 nucleotides: TGTGCCAGTAGGCCCCTACTACAGGGTGGGACTGAAGCTTTCTTT. It translates to CASRPLLQGGTEAFF.